The present T cell receptor (beta chain) was sequenced within a study of shared clonotypes between healthy human individuals. For the study at large: Three CD4 naive, three CD4 memory, two CD8 naive and one CD8 memory plate were used per donor. Study-wide results and caveats: Inspection by rarefaction showed sorted-subset sequencing to be incomplete despite large depth.

Trimming removed 7 bases from V and 7 bases from J; junction bases left unmatched: 7. This CDR3 region has 13 residues. Germline lookup yields CDR1 SGHTA and CDR2 FQGTGA. The data were produced by immunoSEQ multiplex PCR, yet TCRdb's version contains in-frame clones alone and is incomplete. The data hold about 1 million clones, with around 76% observed a single time. In regard to this clone: What it recognizes is unknown.

Input material: memory CD4+ T cells sorted from blood. Subset: CD45RA-negative fraction. The rearrangement links TRBV7-3 to TRBJ1-2, with 9 bases fitting TRBD1. The receptor was derived from a man aged 18-30 years in good health. As DNA, the CDR3 is TGTGCCAGCACCAAACAGGGGGCCTTTGGCTACACCTTC. It codes for CASTKQGAFGYTF. The complete variable domain, with remaining parts taken from reference TRBV7-3 and TRBJ1-2, reads GAGVSQTPSNKVTEKGKYVELRCDPISGHTALYWYRQSLGQGPEFLIYFQGTGAADDSGLPNDRFFAVRPEGSVSTLKIQRTERGDSAVYLCASTKQGAFGYTFGSGTRLTVV.